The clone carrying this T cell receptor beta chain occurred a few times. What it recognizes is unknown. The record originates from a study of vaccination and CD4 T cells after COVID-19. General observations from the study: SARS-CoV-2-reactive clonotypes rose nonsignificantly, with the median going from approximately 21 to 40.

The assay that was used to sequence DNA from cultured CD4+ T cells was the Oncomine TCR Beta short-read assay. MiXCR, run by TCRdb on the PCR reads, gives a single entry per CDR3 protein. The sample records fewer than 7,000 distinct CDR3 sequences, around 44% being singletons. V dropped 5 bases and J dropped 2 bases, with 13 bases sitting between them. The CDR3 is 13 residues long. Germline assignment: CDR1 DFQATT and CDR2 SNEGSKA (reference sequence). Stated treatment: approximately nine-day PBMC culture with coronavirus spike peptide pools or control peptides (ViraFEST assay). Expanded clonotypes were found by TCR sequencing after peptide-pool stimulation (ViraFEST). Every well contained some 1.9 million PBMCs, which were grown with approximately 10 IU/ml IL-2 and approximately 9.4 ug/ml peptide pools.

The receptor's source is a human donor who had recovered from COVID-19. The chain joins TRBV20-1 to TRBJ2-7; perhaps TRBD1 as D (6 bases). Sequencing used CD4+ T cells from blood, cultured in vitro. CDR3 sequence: CSAPHREPYEQYF. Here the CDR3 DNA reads TGCAGTGCTCCGCACAGGGAACCCTACGAGCAGTACTTC.